Listed below are T cell receptor beta chains from one sample, sequenced in a study of T-cell memory formation after mild COVID-19. Using its own MiXCR run on the 5' RACE reads, TCRdb lists one record per CDR3 protein. The repertoire holds fewer than 400,000 distinct CDR3 sequences, about a sixth seen once, with 20% to 25% in the top ten. Specimen: PBMCs or a T cell subset sorted from them (not recorded which). These receptors all stem from a man aged 18 to 29 who had mild COVID-19 (a few samples of this study predate the infection). Cell type and time point are not known. The CDR3 runs from the conserved cysteine through the conserved F or W. The order of the fields is D gene, clone size, V gene, J gene, CDR3 protein, CDR3 DNA. The D gene is left open where the match is weak. Clone size is stated in some rows and not others, as once, few, many or a class when expanded.

D: .; size: few; V: TRBV20-1; J: TRBJ1-1; CDR3: CSASRSRDTEAFF; DNA: TGCAGTGCTTCCAGAAGCCGGGACACTGAAGCTTTCTTT
D: TRBD2; size: few; V: TRBV6-2/TRBV6-3; J: TRBJ2-3; CDR3: CASSRTGGSSDTQYF; DNA: TGTGCCAGCAGCCGAACGGGGGGGAGCAGTGATACGCAGTATTTT
D: .; size: .; V: TRBV24-1; J: TRBJ2-2; CDR3: CATSDPATNTGELFF; DNA: TGTGCCACCAGTGATCCCGCAACGAACACCGGGGAGCTGTTTTTT
D: .; size: .; V: TRBV20-1; J: TRBJ2-1; CDR3: CSARTPGEQFF; DNA: TGCAGTGCTAGAACCCCAGGGGAGCAGTTCTTC
D: TRBD2; size: .; V: TRBV15; J: TRBJ2-5; CDR3: CATSRVGGWETQYF; DNA: TGTGCCACCAGCAGAGTCGGGGGGTGGGAGACCCAGTACTTC
D: .; size: .; V: TRBV6-2/TRBV6-3; J: TRBJ2-3; CDR3: CASSYSPSDISSTDTQYF; DNA: TGTGCCAGCAGTTACTCGCCCTCCGATATATCTAGCACAGATACGCAGTATTTT
D: TRBD1; size: .; V: TRBV7-3; J: TRBJ2-2; CDR3: CASSPSGTGRTGELFF; DNA: TGTGCCAGCAGCCCCTCCGGGACAGGAAGAACCGGGGAGCTGTTTTTT
D: .; size: .; V: TRBV12-3/TRBV12-4; J: TRBJ2-1; CDR3: CASSYISGYNEQFF; DNA: TGTGCCAGCAGCTACATTTCGGGCTACAATGAGCAGTTCTTC
D: .; size: .; V: TRBV12-3/TRBV12-4; J: TRBJ1-1; CDR3: CASSFRYSEAFF; DNA: TGTGCCAGCAGTTTCCGTTACAGTGAAGCTTTCTTT
D: TRBD2; size: few; V: TRBV25-1; J: TRBJ2-1; CDR3: CATRGASGGSYNEQFF; DNA: TGTGCCACGAGGGGTGCTAGCGGGGGCTCCTACAATGAGCAGTTCTTC
D: .; size: few; V: TRBV12-5; J: TRBJ1-4; CDR3: CASGKRGSDEKLFF; DNA: TGTGCTAGTGGGAAACGGGGGTCTGATGAAAAACTGTTTTTT
D: .; size: few; V: TRBV5-1; J: TRBJ1-1; CDR3: CASSPPPGNTEAFF; DNA: TGCGCCAGCAGCCCCCCTCCAGGGAACACTGAAGCTTTCTTT
D: .; size: few; V: TRBV20-1; J: TRBJ2-1; CDR3: CSAPVPGWEQFF; DNA: TGCAGTGCTCCAGTCCCCGGTTGGGAGCAGTTCTTC
D: .; size: .; V: TRBV3-1; J: TRBJ1-2; CDR3: CASSQDMGHGYTF; DNA: TGTGCCAGCAGCCAAGACATGGGACATGGCTACACCTTC
D: TRBD2; size: .; V: TRBV6-2/TRBV6-3; J: TRBJ2-5; CDR3: CASSYAGGAETQYF; DNA: TGTGCCAGCAGTTACGCGGGAGGAGCGGAGACCCAGTACTTC
D: .; size: few; V: TRBV7-2; J: TRBJ2-3; CDR3: CASSFSRATTDTQYF; DNA: TGTGCCAGCAGCTTCTCCAGGGCGACGACAGATACGCAGTATTTT
D: TRBD1; size: many; V: TRBV10-3; J: TRBJ2-5; CDR3: CAISRDRRETQYF; DNA: TGTGCCATCAGTCGGGACAGGCGGGAGACCCAGTACTTC
D: .; size: many; V: TRBV15; J: TRBJ2-5; CDR3: CATSRTVQETQYF; DNA: TGTGCCACCAGCAGGACGGTACAAGAGACCCAGTACTTC